Shown below are 14 T cell receptor beta chains from a single sample sequenced in a study of T cell repertoires in cytomegalovirus infection. TCRdb re-derived calls from the reads in MiXCR, one entry per CDR3 protein. The table shows approximately 390,000 distinct CDR3 sequences, with roughly a third occurring only once. No antigen is known for these receptors. Source: cultured PBMCs, taken from culture after CMV antigen stimulation. The receptor source for this set is a human donor in good health (CMV status not recorded). Some clones in this sample may be carry-over from other donors' samples.

The rearrangement joins TRBV12-3 or TRBV12-4 to TRBJ2-1; 8 nucleotides align to TRBD2. The CDR3 runs to 18 residues. The V gene end was trimmed by 7 bases and the J gene end by 0 bases; junction bases not matched to a gene: 14. In DNA form, the CDR3 reads TGTGCCAGCACCCCTTCTGGCGGGAGGATAAGCTCCTACAATGAGCAGTTCTTC. Encoded protein: CASTPSGGRISSYNEQFF.

The V gene is TRBV27, the J gene TRBJ1-4; possible D gene TRBD1, 5 bases. Germline CDR1 and CDR2: MNHEY and SMNVEV (reference sequence). The CDR3 extends over 14 amino acids. V was trimmed by 2 bases and J by 8 bases, leaving 12 bases between them. The DNA of the CDR3 is TGTGCCAGCAGTTTAAGGGGAGGGGACGAAAAACTGTTTTTT. Translation: CASSLRGGDEKLFF.

This clonotype occurred a few times. V is TRBV7-9 and J is TRBJ2-1, with D possibly being TRBD1 (6 bases). The V gene's germline CDR1 is SEHNR and CDR2 FQNEAQ (reference sequence). The CDR3 spans 13 residues. Trimming removed 1 base at V and 7 bases at J, with 8 bases between. The CDR3 sequence is CASSLERGNEQFF. CDR3 coding DNA: TGTGCCAGCAGCTTAGAAAGGGGGAATGAGCAGTTCTTC.

This clonotype was counted between two and nine times. The chain combines TRBV19 with TRBJ1-5, with D possibly being TRBD1 (5 bases). In germline, CDR1 is LNHDA, CDR2 SQIVND (reference sequence). The CDR3 is made up of 14 amino acids. The ends were cut back, 3 bases at V and 6 bases at J, with 12 bases in the middle. CDR3 sequence: CASSMEEGTQPQHF. As DNA, the CDR3 is TGTGCCAGTAGTATGGAGGAAGGGACTCAGCCCCAGCATTTT.

CDR3: CASSFGWLAGPVSYNEQFF. The CDR3 DNA reads as TGTGCCAGCAGTTTCGGGTGGCTAGCGGGCCCGGTCTCCTACAATGAGCAGTTCTTC. The rearrangement joins TRBV27 to TRBJ2-1, with 8 bases fitting TRBD2. V shed 3 bases, J shed 0 bases, and the junction held 13 bases outside the gene matches. The germline gives CDR1 MNHEY, CDR2 SMNVEV (reference sequence). The CDR3 spans 19 residues.

V is TRBV12-3 or TRBV12-4 and J is TRBJ2-5; D unclear. The CDR3 spans 15 residues. V dropped 0 bases and J dropped 1 base, with 9 bases sitting between them. The CDR3 loop reads CASSLASGFQETQYF. The CDR3 coding sequence is TGTGCCAGCAGTTTAGCCAGTGGATTCCAAGAGACCCAGTACTTC.

V and J are TRBV6-1 and TRBJ2-7; D might be TRBD2 (6 bases). With 2 bases removed from V and 2 bases from J, the gap between germline ends came to 10 bases. This CDR3 is 14 amino acids long. The germline gives CDR1 MNHNS, CDR2 SASEGT. The CDR3 is CASSEPGLTYEQYF. The CDR3, as DNA: TGTGCCAGCAGTGAACCGGGACTCACCTACGAGCAGTACTTC.

V gene TRBV11-2 combines with J gene TRBJ2-1; TRBD2 agrees at 8 bases. This CDR3 is 14 amino acids long. Germline V gene sequence: CDR1 SGHAT, CDR2 FQNNGV. With V trimmed by 2 bases and J by 5 bases, 2 bases remained unmatched. CDR3 region: CASSLWREDNEQFF. Here the CDR3 DNA reads TGTGCCAGCAGCTTATGGCGGGAGGACAATGAGCAGTTCTTC.

CDR3 amino acids: CASSQADRERAKNIQYF. The CDR3 DNA is TGCGCCAGCAGCCAAGCGGACAGGGAGCGAGCCAAAAACATTCAGTACTTC. V is TRBV4-3 and J is TRBJ2-4, with TRBD1 matching 8 bases. The CDR3 runs 17 residues. The trim removed 1 base at V and 0 bases at J, leaving 5 bases unmatched. Germline CDR1 and CDR2: LGHNA and YSLEER.

This clonotype was counted a few times. The chain is built from TRBV7-8 and TRBJ1-1; the D is unclear. V lost 2 bases to trimming and J lost 6 bases, with 7 bases between them. Per germline, CDR1 SGHVS and CDR2 FQNEAQ. CDR3 length equals 12 residues. The CDR3 protein is CASSLSLAEAFF. CDR3 coding DNA: TGTGCCAGCAGCTTATCACTAGCTGAAGCTTTCTTT.

The genes are TRBV12-3 or TRBV12-4 and TRBJ2-3; D possibly matches TRBD1 or TRBD2 (5 bases each). The CDR3 extends over 12 amino acids. V lost 8 bases and J 8 bases, leaving 14 bases between the germline ends. CDR3 nucleotide sequence: TGTGCCAGCGAGGGGAAAGGGAGTACGCAGTATTTT. Its protein product is CASEGKGSTQYF.

The V call is TRBV6-2 or TRBV6-3, the J call TRBJ1-1; no reliable D call. Germline V gene lookup returns CDR1 MNHEY and CDR2 SVGEGT. The CDR3 runs 14 residues. The V and J ends lost 7 bases and 2 bases respectively, with 14 bases between them. CDR3 residues: CASTFGFGNTEAFF. CDR3 bases: TGTGCCAGCACCTTCGGGTTCGGAAACACTGAAGCTTTCTTT.

In its sample, this clonotype was seen a few times. The V and J genes are TRBV7-9 and TRBJ2-5; D possibly corresponds to TRBD1 (6 bases). Germline V gene data show CDR1 as SEHNR and CDR2 as FQNEAQ (reference sequence). Trimming took 0 bases from V and 5 from J, leaving 13 bases between them. CDR3 length: 15 amino acids. CDR3 sequence: CASSLARQAGETQYF. Here the CDR3 DNA reads TGTGCCAGCAGCTTAGCGCGACAGGCCGGTGAGACCCAGTACTTC.

The rearrangement uses TRBV28 and TRBJ2-5; tentative D call: TRBD2 (5 bases). Germline CDR1 MDHEN, CDR2 SYDVKM. V shed 7 bases and J shed 5 bases, with 11 bases lying between them. This CDR3 region has 12 residues. This CDR3 reads CASTNWEETQYF. CDR3 sequence (DNA): TGTGCCAGCACTAATTGGGAGGAGACCCAGTACTTC.